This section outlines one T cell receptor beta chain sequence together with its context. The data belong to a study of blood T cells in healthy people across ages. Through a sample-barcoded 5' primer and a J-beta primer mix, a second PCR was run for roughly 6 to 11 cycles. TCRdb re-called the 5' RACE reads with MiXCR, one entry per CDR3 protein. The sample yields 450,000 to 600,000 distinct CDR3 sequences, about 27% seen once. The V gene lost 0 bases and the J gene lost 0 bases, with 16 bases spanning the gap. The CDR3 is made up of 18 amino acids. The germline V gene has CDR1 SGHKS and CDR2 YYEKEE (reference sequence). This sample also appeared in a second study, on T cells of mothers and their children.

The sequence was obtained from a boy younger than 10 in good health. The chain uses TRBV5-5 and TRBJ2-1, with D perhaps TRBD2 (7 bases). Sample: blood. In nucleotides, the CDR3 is TGTGCCAGCAGCTTGGAGTGGGGGGGGCCAAGCTCCTACAATGAGCAGTTCTTC. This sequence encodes CASSLEWGGPSSYNEQFF.